The 4 T cell receptor beta chains given below trace back to one sample, sequenced in a study of CD8 T cells in Susac syndrome. With random hexamers, reverse transcription was performed on about 0.5 to 1 ug of RNA. MiXCR was run by TCRdb on the immunoSEQ multiplex PCR reads, yielding one entry per CDR3 protein. The table includes approximately 230,000 distinct CDR3 sequences, about 94% detected once. The sample taken for sequencing was CD4+ T cells from PBMCs. These receptors came from a human donor with multiple sclerosis.

The chain's CDR3 is CASSLYRDGYEQYF. The CDR3 coding sequence is TGTGCCAGCAGCCTCTACCGGGACGGGTACGAGCAGTACTTC. J is TRBJ2-7 and V is TRBV13, with D possibly called TRBD1 or TRBD2 (5 bases each). Looked up from germline, CDR1 is PRHDT and CDR2 is FYEKMQ (reference sequence). V dropped 5 bases and J dropped 4 bases, with 15 bases sitting between them. The CDR3 covers 14 residues.

The DNA of the CDR3 is TGTGCCAGCAGCCCCCCCCGACACAATGAGCAGTTCTTC. Protein: CASSPPRHNEQFF. The rearrangement links TRBV12-3 or TRBV12-4 to TRBJ2-1; D unresolved. The CDR3 totals 13 residues. Trimming removed 6 bases at V and 5 bases at J, with 11 bases between.

The chain recombines TRBV3-1 with TRBJ2-7; TRBD2 is a possible D gene (6 bases). From germline, CDR1 is LGHDT and CDR2 YNNKEL (reference sequence). V shed 0 bases and J shed 4 bases, with 10 bases lying between them. The CDR3 runs to 14 residues. DNA for the CDR3: TGTGCCAGCAGCCAAGAGGGCGGGATATACGAGCAGTACTTC. This sequence encodes CASSQEGGIYEQYF.

The chain recombines TRBV7-9 with TRBJ2-2; weak D call: TRBD2 (6 bases). This CDR3 contains 16 residues. The V gene's germline CDR1 is SEHNR and CDR2 FQNEAQ (reference sequence). Trimming took 0 bases from V and 0 from J, leaving 8 bases between them. The DNA for the CDR3 is TGTGCCAGCAGCTTAGCTCCTAGCGCGAACACCGGGGAGCTGTTTTTT. Its translation: CASSLAPSANTGELFF. Together with reference TRBV7-9 and TRBJ2-2, the CDR3 gives the full variable domain: DTGVSQNPRHKITKRGQNVTFRCDPISEHNRLYWYRQTLGQGPEFLTYFQNEAQLEKSRLLSDRFSAERPKGSFSTLEIQRTEQGDSAMYLCASSLAPSANTGELFFGEGSRLTVL.